This paragraph covers one T cell receptor (beta chain) sequence. Its cognate antigen is unknown. This CDR3 has 15 residues. Germline assignment: CDR1 MDHEN and CDR2 SYDVKM. V lost 7 bases and J lost 11; bases outside the gene matches: 13. TCRdb keeps only in-frame clones here, not all; method: immunoSEQ multiplex PCR. This table has approximately 150,000 clones, 94% appearing once. This specimen belongs to a study of T cell responses to AZD1222 COVID-19 vaccine. Whole-study results and caveats: Vaccine-related CD4 TCRs covered spike, predominating at 160-218 and 743-854.

V usage is TRBV28 and J usage is TRBJ1-5; TRBD1 aligns across 11 bases. The source was peripheral blood, collected on day 0 of AZD1222 vaccination. The receptor's source is an adult in good health. CDR3 sequence: CASTKAGTGGWAQHF. The CDR3 DNA reads TGTGCCAGCACCAAAGCCGGGACAGGGGGTTGGGCCCAGCATTTT.